The rows below give T cell receptor beta chains drawn from one sample of a study of cytomegalovirus exposure and HLA in healthy donors. Repertoires were generated with immunoSEQ multiplex PCR, while TCRdb's copy carries only in-frame clones and drops some. The sample carries around 130,000 clones, about 8.5% recorded once. Material for sequencing was PBMCs. The receptors come from a man in his forties or fifties in good health and CMV-seronegative. CDR3s include the opening cysteine and the closing phenylalanine or tryptophan. D genes are given only for firm matches. Clone size is shown for a subset of rows, as once, few, many or a class of expanded clone.

v_gene: TRBV4-2
d_gene: .
abundance: few
j_gene: TRBJ1-5
CDR3nt: TGTGCCAGCAGCCAAGAGGGCGGGCGTTGGCAGCCCCAGCATTTT
CDR3aa: CASSQEGGRWQPQHF

v_gene: TRBV6-5
d_gene: .
abundance: few
j_gene: TRBJ2-6
CDR3nt: TGTGCCAGCACTTCGGTCGCATCTGGGGCCAACGTCCTGACTTTC
CDR3aa: CASTSVASGANVLTF

v_gene: TRBV6-1
d_gene: .
abundance: few
j_gene: TRBJ1-6
CDR3nt: TGTGCCAGCAGTTCCCTGGGGGCGAATTCACCCCTCCACTTT
CDR3aa: CASSSLGANSPLHF

v_gene: TRBV10-3
d_gene: .
abundance: few
j_gene: TRBJ1-5
CDR3nt: TGTGCCATCAGTGAGTCGGGCCCCCAGCCCCAGCATTTT
CDR3aa: CAISESGPQPQHF

v_gene: TRBV6-6
d_gene: .
abundance: few
j_gene: TRBJ2-1
CDR3nt: TGTGCCAGCAGTTTCATTCCTAAGACAGAGCAGTTCTTC
CDR3aa: CASSFIPKTEQFF

v_gene: TRBV4-1
d_gene: TRBD2
abundance: few
j_gene: TRBJ2-5
CDR3nt: TGCGCCAGCAGCCAAGTGGGACTAGCGGGGGGCCCGTACCAAGAGACCCAGTACTTC
CDR3aa: CASSQVGLAGGPYQETQYF

v_gene: TRBV5-1
d_gene: TRBD1
abundance: .
j_gene: TRBJ1-2
CDR3nt: TGCGCCAGCAGCTTGGCTAGACAGGGAACCTATGGCTACACCTTC
CDR3aa: CASSLARQGTYGYTF

v_gene: TRBV30
d_gene: .
abundance: few
j_gene: TRBJ2-5
CDR3nt: TGTGCCTGGAGTCAGGGGTACCAAGAGACCCAGTACTTC
CDR3aa: CAWSQGYQETQYF

v_gene: TRBV6-5
d_gene: .
abundance: .
j_gene: TRBJ1-4
CDR3nt: TGTGCCAGCAGTTACTCGGGCCTTAATGAAAAACTGTTTTTT
CDR3aa: CASSYSGLNEKLFF

v_gene: TRBV7-6
d_gene: .
abundance: .
j_gene: TRBJ1-1
CDR3nt: TGTGCCAGCAGCAGAAATGCGGCTGCGATGAACACTGAAGCTTTCTTT
CDR3aa: CASSRNAAAMNTEAFF

v_gene: TRBV5-4
d_gene: .
abundance: .
j_gene: TRBJ2-3
CDR3nt: TGTGCCAGCAGGACTATAGCGGAACAAGACACAGATACGCAGTATTTT
CDR3aa: CASRTIAEQDTDTQYF

v_gene: TRBV5-1
d_gene: .
abundance: .
j_gene: TRBJ2-3
CDR3nt: TGCGCCAGCAGCTTGGATCCGACAGCCACAGATACGCAGTATTTT
CDR3aa: CASSLDPTATDTQYF

v_gene: TRBV5-6
d_gene: .
abundance: .
j_gene: TRBJ2-1
CDR3nt: TGTGCCAGTATAGCGGCGGGACAGTCCTACAATGAGCAGTTCTTC
CDR3aa: CASIAAGQSYNEQFF

v_gene: TRBV27
d_gene: .
abundance: few
j_gene: TRBJ2-7
CDR3nt: TGTGCCAGCAGTTCTGTCGGCTACGAGCAGTACTTC
CDR3aa: CASSSVGYEQYF

v_gene: TRBV7-2
d_gene: .
abundance: .
j_gene: TRBJ1-2
CDR3nt: TGTGCCAGCAGCCGCGACAGAGGCTATGGCTACACCTTC
CDR3aa: CASSRDRGYGYTF

v_gene: TRBV5-8
d_gene: .
abundance: few
j_gene: TRBJ2-7
CDR3nt: TGTGCCAGCAGCCTCAGCTCCTACGAGCAGTACTTC
CDR3aa: CASSLSSYEQYF

v_gene: TRBV6-6
d_gene: .
abundance: few
j_gene: TRBJ2-3
CDR3nt: TGTGCCAGCAGTAAACCCCCAGGGGCCCCAGATACGCAGTATTTT
CDR3aa: CASSKPPGAPDTQYF

v_gene: TRBV5-1
d_gene: TRBD2
abundance: .
j_gene: TRBJ2-1
CDR3nt: TGCGCCAGCAGCAACGGTGGTAGCGGGGGGGCAAGCTCCTACAATGAGCAGTTCTTC
CDR3aa: CASSNGGSGGASSYNEQFF

v_gene: TRBV27
d_gene: TRBD1
abundance: few
j_gene: TRBJ2-5
CDR3nt: TGTGCCAGCAGTTCCGTACAGGGGGCCCCAGAGACCCAGTACTTC
CDR3aa: CASSSVQGAPETQYF

v_gene: TRBV27
d_gene: .
abundance: few
j_gene: TRBJ1-1
CDR3nt: TGTGCCAGCAGTTCGACGCCGGGGTACCATGAAGCTTTCTTT
CDR3aa: CASSSTPGYHEAFF

v_gene: TRBV15
d_gene: .
abundance: .
j_gene: TRBJ2-5
CDR3nt: TGTGCCACCAGCAAACAGGGAAGCGGTGCGGAGACCCAGTACTTC
CDR3aa: CATSKQGSGAETQYF

v_gene: TRBV28
d_gene: .
abundance: many
j_gene: TRBJ1-2
CDR3nt: TGTGCCAGCAGTTTCGTCGGTGGCTACACCTTC
CDR3aa: CASSFVGGYTF

v_gene: TRBV13
d_gene: .
abundance: few
j_gene: TRBJ2-2
CDR3nt: TGTGCCAGCACTTGGTTGGGGGCGTCCACCGGGGAGCTGTTTTTT
CDR3aa: CASTWLGASTGELFF

v_gene: TRBV2
d_gene: .
abundance: few
j_gene: TRBJ2-3
CDR3nt: TGTGCCAGCAGTGGAGACTTAAAAGCCGTCGCAGATACGCAGTATTTT
CDR3aa: CASSGDLKAVADTQYF

v_gene: TRBV6-1
d_gene: .
abundance: few
j_gene: TRBJ2-7
CDR3nt: TGTGCCAGCAGCCAAGGGCCACAGGGCTCCTACGAGCAGTACTTC
CDR3aa: CASSQGPQGSYEQYF

v_gene: TRBV19
d_gene: TRBD1
abundance: .
j_gene: TRBJ1-2
CDR3nt: TGTGCCAGTAGTGCCGGGACAGCCTACTATGGCTACACCTTC
CDR3aa: CASSAGTAYYGYTF

v_gene: TRBV5-1
d_gene: .
abundance: .
j_gene: TRBJ2-1
CDR3nt: TGCGCCAGCAGGACTACTTCCTACAATGAGCAGTTCTTC
CDR3aa: CASRTTSYNEQFF

v_gene: TRBV11-2
d_gene: .
abundance: .
j_gene: TRBJ2-1
CDR3nt: TGTGCCAGCAGCGCTCAAAGCGGCTCTTACAATGAGCAGTTCTTC
CDR3aa: CASSAQSGSYNEQFF

v_gene: TRBV6-1
d_gene: TRBD1
abundance: .
j_gene: TRBJ1-1
CDR3nt: TGTGCCAGCAGTGAAGCGGGGACCCACAGGGGCGAAGCTTTCTTT
CDR3aa: CASSEAGTHRGEAFF

v_gene: TRBV5-4
d_gene: .
abundance: .
j_gene: TRBJ2-3
CDR3nt: TGTGCCACCCAGGGTTGGGGGGAGACAGATACGCAGTATTTT
CDR3aa: CATQGWGETDTQYF

v_gene: TRBV6-5
d_gene: .
abundance: .
j_gene: TRBJ2-7
CDR3nt: TGTGCCAGCAGTAGTGGGGAAGCAGGGGCCTACGAGCAGTACTTC
CDR3aa: CASSSGEAGAYEQYF

v_gene: TRBV30
d_gene: .
abundance: few
j_gene: TRBJ1-2
CDR3nt: TGTGCCTGGAGTGTACTTGGGCACAGCTATGGCTACACCTTC
CDR3aa: CAWSVLGHSYGYTF

v_gene: TRBV4-1
d_gene: .
abundance: few
j_gene: TRBJ2-2
CDR3nt: TGCGCCAGCAGCACCCGAGGCGACCGGGAGCTGTTTTTT
CDR3aa: CASSTRGDRELFF

v_gene: TRBV5-6
d_gene: .
abundance: few
j_gene: TRBJ2-1
CDR3nt: TGTGCCAGCAGCCGGACAGATGAGCAGTTCTTC
CDR3aa: CASSRTDEQFF

v_gene: TRBV4-1
d_gene: TRBD1
abundance: .
j_gene: TRBJ1-1
CDR3nt: TGCGCCAGCAGCCAAGGCACAGGGGATGAAGCTTTCTTT
CDR3aa: CASSQGTGDEAFF

v_gene: TRBV6-5
d_gene: .
abundance: few
j_gene: TRBJ1-5
CDR3nt: TGTGCCAGCAGTCCAGGGATCGGGCCCCAGCATTTT
CDR3aa: CASSPGIGPQHF

v_gene: TRBV9
d_gene: TRBD2
abundance: .
j_gene: TRBJ2-3
CDR3nt: TGTGCCAGCAGCGTAGACCTTGCGGGGGGGACAGATACGCAGTATTTT
CDR3aa: CASSVDLAGGTDTQYF

v_gene: TRBV15
d_gene: TRBD1
abundance: .
j_gene: TRBJ2-7
CDR3nt: TGTGCCACCAGCAGAGCCGGGACAGGGGGCGTCGAGCAGTACTTC
CDR3aa: CATSRAGTGGVEQYF

v_gene: TRBV28
d_gene: .
abundance: .
j_gene: TRBJ2-7
CDR3nt: TGTGCCAGCAGTTTTATGAGGGACTCCTACGAGCAGTACTTC
CDR3aa: CASSFMRDSYEQYF

v_gene: TRBV5-1
d_gene: .
abundance: .
j_gene: TRBJ2-7
CDR3nt: TGCGCCAGCAGCTACTACGACGGCCCCACCTACGAGCAGTACTTC
CDR3aa: CASSYYDGPTYEQYF

v_gene: TRBV19
d_gene: .
abundance: .
j_gene: TRBJ1-2
CDR3nt: TGTGCCAGTAGTCCCAGGGCGGACTACCGCTATGGCTACACCTTC
CDR3aa: CASSPRADYRYGYTF

v_gene: TRBV19
d_gene: TRBD2
abundance: few
j_gene: TRBJ2-1
CDR3nt: TGTGGCGGCCCCCGACTAGCGTTCGAGGGTGAGCAGTTCTTC
CDR3aa: CGGPRLAFEGEQFF

v_gene: TRBV5-1
d_gene: TRBD1
abundance: .
j_gene: TRBJ1-4
CDR3nt: TGCGCCAGCAGCTCCCAAGGACAGGGGGCCGAAAAACTGTTTTTT
CDR3aa: CASSSQGQGAEKLFF

v_gene: TRBV14
d_gene: .
abundance: .
j_gene: TRBJ2-5
CDR3nt: TGTGCCAGCAGCCAAGTTATAGGGGATCAAGAGACCCAGTACTTC
CDR3aa: CASSQVIGDQETQYF

v_gene: TRBV5-1
d_gene: TRBD1
abundance: .
j_gene: TRBJ2-3
CDR3nt: TGCGCCAGCAGCCAGGGACAGGGAACAGATACGCAGTATTTT
CDR3aa: CASSQGQGTDTQYF